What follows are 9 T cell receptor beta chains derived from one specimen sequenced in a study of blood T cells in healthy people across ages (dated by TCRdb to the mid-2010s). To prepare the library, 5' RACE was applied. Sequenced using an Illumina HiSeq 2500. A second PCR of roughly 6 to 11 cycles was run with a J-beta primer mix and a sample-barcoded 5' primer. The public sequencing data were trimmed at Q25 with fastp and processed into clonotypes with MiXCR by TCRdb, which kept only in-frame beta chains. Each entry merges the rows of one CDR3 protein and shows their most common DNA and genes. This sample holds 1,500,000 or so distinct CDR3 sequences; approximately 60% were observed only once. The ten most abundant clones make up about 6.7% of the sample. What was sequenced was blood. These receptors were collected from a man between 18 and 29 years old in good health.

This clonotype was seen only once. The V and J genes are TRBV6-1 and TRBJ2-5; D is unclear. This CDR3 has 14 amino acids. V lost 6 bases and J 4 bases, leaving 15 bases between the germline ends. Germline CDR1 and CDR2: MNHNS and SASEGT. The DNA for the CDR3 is TGTGCCAGCAGCGTTTCATTTTGGGGAGAGACCCAGTACTTC. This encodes CASSVSFWGETQYF.

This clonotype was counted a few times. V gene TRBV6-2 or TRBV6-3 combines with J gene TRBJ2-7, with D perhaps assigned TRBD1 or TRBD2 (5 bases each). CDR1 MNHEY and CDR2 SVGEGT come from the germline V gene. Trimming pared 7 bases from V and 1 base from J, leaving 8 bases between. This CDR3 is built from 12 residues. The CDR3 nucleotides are TGTGCCAGCATGGGACCGTCCTACGAGCAGTACTTC. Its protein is CASMGPSYEQYF.

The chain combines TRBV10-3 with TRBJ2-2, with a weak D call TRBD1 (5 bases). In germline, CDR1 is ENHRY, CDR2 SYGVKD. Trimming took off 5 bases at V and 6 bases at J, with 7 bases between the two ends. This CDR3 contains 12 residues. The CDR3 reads CAISQGSGELFF. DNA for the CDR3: TGTGCCATCAGTCAGGGTTCCGGGGAGCTGTTTTTT.

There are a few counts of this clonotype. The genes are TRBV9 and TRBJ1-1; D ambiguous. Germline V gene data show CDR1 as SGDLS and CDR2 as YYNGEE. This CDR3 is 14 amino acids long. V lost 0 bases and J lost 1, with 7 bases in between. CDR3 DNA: TGTGCCAGCAGCGTAGTCGCGAAGAACACTGAAGCTTTCTTT. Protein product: CASSVVAKNTEAFF.

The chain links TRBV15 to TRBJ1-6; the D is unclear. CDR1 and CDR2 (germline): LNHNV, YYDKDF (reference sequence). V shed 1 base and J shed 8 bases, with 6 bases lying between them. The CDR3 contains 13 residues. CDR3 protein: CATSRVLDSPLHF. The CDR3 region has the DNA TGTGCCACCAGCAGAGTGCTGGATTCACCCCTCCACTTT.

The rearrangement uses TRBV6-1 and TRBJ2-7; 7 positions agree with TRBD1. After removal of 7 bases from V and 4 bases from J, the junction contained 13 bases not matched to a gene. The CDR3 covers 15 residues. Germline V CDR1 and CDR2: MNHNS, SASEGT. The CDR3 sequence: CASKVYRQGGYEQYF. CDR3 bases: TGTGCCAGCAAGGTTTATCGACAGGGTGGTTACGAGCAGTACTTC.

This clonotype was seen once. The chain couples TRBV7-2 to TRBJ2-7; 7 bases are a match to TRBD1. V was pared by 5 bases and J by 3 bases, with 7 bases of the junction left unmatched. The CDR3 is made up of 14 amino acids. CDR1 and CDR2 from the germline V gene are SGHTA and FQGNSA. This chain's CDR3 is CASSPHQGVYEQYF. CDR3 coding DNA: TGTGCCAGCAGCCCCCACCAGGGGGTCTACGAGCAGTACTTC.

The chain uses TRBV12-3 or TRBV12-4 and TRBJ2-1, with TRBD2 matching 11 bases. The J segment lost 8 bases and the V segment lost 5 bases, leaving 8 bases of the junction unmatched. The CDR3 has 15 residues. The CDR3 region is CASSLTSGSYYEQFF. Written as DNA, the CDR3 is TGTGCCAGCAGTCTCACTAGCGGGAGTTATTATGAGCAGTTCTTC.

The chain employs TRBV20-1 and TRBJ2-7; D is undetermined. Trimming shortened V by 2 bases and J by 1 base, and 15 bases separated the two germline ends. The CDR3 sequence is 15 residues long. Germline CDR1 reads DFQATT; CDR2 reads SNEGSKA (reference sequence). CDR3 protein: CSARSVMVDSYEQYF. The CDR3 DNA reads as TGCAGTGCTAGATCCGTAATGGTCGATTCCTACGAGCAGTACTTC.